This T cell receptor beta chain was retrieved from a study of T cells in localized non-small cell lung cancer. This table comes from immunoSEQ multiplex PCR, and its TCRdb copy is limited to in-frame clones, with some not included. Altogether fewer than 40,000 clones are present, roughly 93% being singletons, with the ten largest covering 7.9%. The CDR3 is 15 residues long. The germline V gene has CDR1 LGHNA and CDR2 YSLEER. Trimming left V 3 bases short and J 2 bases short, with 13 bases between. The study's findings and limits: When the top 100 tumor clones were examined, a median approximately 60 of them also appeared in the adjacent lung, which was paired and uninvolved. It remains possible that heterogeneity exists, since only one tumor region was sequenced.

To note about this clone: The antigen is not known.

The sequencing here drew on peripheral blood, taken before any cancer treatment. The source is a female donor over 55 with stage I lung adenocarcinoma. The V gene is TRBV4-3, the J gene TRBJ1-2; D unresolved. In DNA, the CDR3 is TGCGCCAGCAGCCAGCAGTTCACTACAAACTATGGCTACACCTTC. The encoded protein is CASSQQFTTNYGYTF.